The source of this T cell receptor beta chain is a study of CD4+ T cells in melanoma. Measured with immunoSEQ multiplex PCR; TCRdb has only the in-frame clones, and not every one. The sample lists about 13,000 clones; less than 85% were seen once. CDR1 is SGHTA and CDR2 is FQGNSA in the germline V gene. This CDR3 comprises 15 residues. V was pared by 4 bases and J by 9 bases, with 16 bases between. The TCR originated in a human donor with melanoma. V is TRBV7-2 and J is TRBJ1-6; the D gene is possibly TRBD1 (5 bases). The specimen sequenced was cells from a culture (not recorded whether cultured in vitro). The CDR3 DNA is TGTGCCAGCAGCTCAAACTGGGGGAACGGTTCACCCCTCCACTTT. Translated: CASSSNWGNGSPLHF.